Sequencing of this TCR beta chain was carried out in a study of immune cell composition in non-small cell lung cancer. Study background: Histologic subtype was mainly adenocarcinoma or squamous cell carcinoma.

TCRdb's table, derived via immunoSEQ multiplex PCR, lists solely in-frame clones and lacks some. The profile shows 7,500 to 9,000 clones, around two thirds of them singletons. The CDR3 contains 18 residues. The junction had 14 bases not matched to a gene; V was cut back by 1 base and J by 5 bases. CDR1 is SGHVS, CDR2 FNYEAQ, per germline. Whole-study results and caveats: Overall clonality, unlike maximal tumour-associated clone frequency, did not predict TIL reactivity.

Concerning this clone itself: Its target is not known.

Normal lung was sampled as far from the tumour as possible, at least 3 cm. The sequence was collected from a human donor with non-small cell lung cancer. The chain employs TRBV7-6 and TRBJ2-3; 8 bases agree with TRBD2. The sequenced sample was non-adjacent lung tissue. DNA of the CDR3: TGTGCCAGCAGCTTAGTCAAGTCAGGAGCGGGGGAGGTAGATACGCAGTATTTT. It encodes CASSLVKSGAGEVDTQYF.